Presented here are 24 T cell receptor beta chains from one specimen sequenced in a study of human T cells and chemical hapten exposure. Regarding time point: patch test 1, 2 weeks after DPC sensitization. As to treatment: therapeutic diphenylcyclopropenone sensitization with weekly scalp DPC. A single record per CDR3 protein comes from TCRdb applying MiXCR to the RACE reads. This table has under 150,000 distinct CDR3 sequences, roughly 12% appearing once. The sequencing here drew on whole blood, taken in connection with sensitization to the hapten diphenylcyclopropenone (DPC). These TCRs come from a woman between 50 and 59 years old with alopecia areata. Some clones in this sample may be carry-over from other donors' samples.

This clonotype has a handful of counts. The chain recombines TRBV5-8 with TRBJ2-2; D is uncertain. The V gene lost 6 bases and the J gene lost 0 bases, with 15 bases spanning the gap. CDR3 length: 16 amino acids. Germline lookup yields CDR1 SGHTS and CDR2 YDEGEE. The CDR3 loop reads CASIPSAGANTGELFF. In nucleotides, the CDR3 is TGTGCCAGCATCCCGTCGGCAGGCGCGAACACCGGGGAGCTGTTTTTT.

This clonotype was seen many times. The V gene is TRBV28, the J gene TRBJ1-1; D is undetermined. The CDR3 consists of 10 residues. V was pared by 4 bases and J by 8 bases, with 5 bases between. Germline V gene data show CDR1 as MDHEN and CDR2 as SYDVKM. The CDR3 spells CASSYREAFF. DNA of the CDR3: TGTGCCAGCAGTTACCGAGAAGCTTTCTTT.

This clonotype was detected only a few times. V is TRBV12-5 and J is TRBJ2-3; a possible D gene is TRBD2 (6 bases). Germline CDR1 and CDR2: LGHNT and FRNRAP. CDR3 length: 15 amino acids. The V gene lost 6 bases and the J gene lost 4 bases, with 17 bases spanning the gap. In DNA form, the CDR3 reads TGTGCTAGTGGGCGGGGAGCGTTGAGCGCAGATACGCAGTATTTT. It encodes CASGRGALSADTQYF.

The chain employs TRBV29-1 and TRBJ2-3, with D perhaps TRBD2 (6 bases). Trimming removed 6 bases at V and 0 bases at J, with 16 bases between. The CDR3 covers 15 residues. Germline V CDR1 and CDR2: SQVTM, ANQGSEA. The CDR3 DNA is TGCAGCGTGGCCCTGGTCAGCGGGAGCACAGATACGCAGTATTTT. Translated: CSVALVSGSTDTQYF.

This clonotype was seen at least ten times. The gene calls are TRBV29-1 and TRBJ2-2; 7 bases match TRBD1. This CDR3 region has 16 residues. V shed 0 bases and J 2 bases; nucleotides not matched to a gene: 6. Germline CDR1 SQVTM, CDR2 ANQGSEA. As DNA, the CDR3 is TGCAGCGTTGAAGATCGGAAGGGGGCCAACACCGGGGAGCTGTTTTTT. This sequence encodes CSVEDRKGANTGELFF.

The chain joins TRBV9 to TRBJ2-2, with D uncertain. Germline V CDR1 and CDR2: SGDLS, YYNGEE. Trimming cost V 0 bases and J 1 base, with 4 bases left between them. The CDR3 is 14 residues long. Written as DNA, the CDR3 is TGTGCCAGCAGCGTAGTCGGGAACACCGGGGAGCTGTTTTTT. Its protein product is CASSVVGNTGELFF. Full variable domain (rest looked up from reference TRBV9 and TRBJ2-2): DSGVTQTPKHLITATGQRVTLRCSPRSGDLSVYWYQQSLDQGLQFLIQYYNGEERAKGNILERFSAQQFPDLHSELNLSSLELGDSALYFCASSVVGNTGELFFGEGSRLTVL.

This clonotype has just a few counts. This chain uses TRBV12-3 or TRBV12-4 with TRBJ2-3; 8 bases map to TRBD2. The CDR3 extends over 15 amino acids. V shed 5 bases and J 4 bases; nucleotides not matched to a gene: 8. The CDR3 loop reads CASSQGLAGSDTQYF. Here the CDR3 DNA reads TGTGCCAGCAGTCAGGGGCTAGCGGGTTCAGATACGCAGTATTTT.

V is TRBV7-6 and J is TRBJ1-2; TRBD1 is a possible D gene (5 bases). The CDR3 totals 13 residues. Per the germline V gene, CDR1 is SGHVS and CDR2 is FNYEAQ. V was trimmed by 5 bases and J by 3 bases, leaving 10 bases between them. The DNA for the CDR3 is TGTGCCAGCAGCCCACAGGACGACTATGGCTACACCTTC. As protein: CASSPQDDYGYTF.

This clonotype was detected only a few times. This sequence joins TRBV24-1 and TRBJ1-5; D is possibly TRBD1 (6 bases). The germline gives CDR1 KGHDR, CDR2 SFDVKD. This CDR3 spans 15 amino acids. V was clipped by 2 bases and J by 7 bases, with 14 bases between them. CDR3 DNA sequence: TGTGCCACCAGTGATTCCCGGTCGGGGGCCCAGCCCCAGCATTTT. As protein: CATSDSRSGAQPQHF.

In regard to this clonotype: A much larger clone differs from this one at a single base, so this may be a read error. The chain links TRBV6-6 to TRBJ2-1; TRBD2 agrees at 8 bases. CDR1 and CDR2 from the germline V gene are MNHNY and SVGAGI (reference sequence). The CDR3 has 15 amino acids. CDR3 sequence reads: CASSNPGLVTNEQIF. CDR3 in DNA: TGTGCCAGCAGTAACCCGGGACTAGTGACCAATGAGCAGATCTTC.

This clonotype was counted only a few times. V gene TRBV28 combines with J gene TRBJ2-1; 8 bases match TRBD2. The germline gives CDR1 MDHEN, CDR2 SYDVKM. The ends lost 6 bases at V and 7 bases at J; junction bases unmatched: 11. The CDR3 loop spans 15 amino acids. The CDR3 nucleotides are TGTGCCAGCAGATCTCTAGAGAGCGGGGGTAATGAGCAGTTCTTC. Protein: CASRSLESGGNEQFF. Looking up the rest from reference TRBV28 and TRBJ2-1 gives the full variable domain: DVKVTQSSRYLVKRTGEKVFLECVQDMDHENMFWYRQDPGLGLRLIYFSYDVKMKEKGDIPEGYSVSREKKERFSLILESASTNQTSMYLCASRSLESGGNEQFFGPGTRLTVL.

V usage is TRBV2 and J usage is TRBJ1-1; no firm D call. Germline loops: CDR1 SNHLY, CDR2 FYNNEI. V dropped 0 bases and J dropped 5 bases, with 4 bases sitting between them. This CDR3 spans 12 amino acids. CDR3 protein: CASSEAQTEAFF. The CDR3, as DNA: TGTGCCAGCAGTGAAGCGCAGACTGAAGCTTTCTTT. The variable domain in full, completed from reference TRBV2 and TRBJ1-1, reads EPEVTQTPSHQVTQMGQEVILRCVPISNHLYFYWYRQILGQKVEFLVSFYNNEISEKSEIFDDQFSVERPDGSNFTLKIRSTKLEDSAMYFCASSEAQTEAFFGQGTRLTVV.

This clonotype was found many times. The chain employs TRBV6-5 and TRBJ1-2; 9 nucleotides line up with TRBD1. This CDR3 spans 15 amino acids. From germline, CDR1 is MNHEY and CDR2 SVGAGI. V dropped 7 bases and J dropped 4; count of bases not matched to a gene: 10. The DNA for the CDR3 is TGTGCCAGCACAGACAGGGGGTACAGCCCCTATGGCTACACCTTC. It encodes CASTDRGYSPYGYTF.

The chain joins TRBV6-2 or TRBV6-3 to TRBJ1-2; unclear D gene. Trimming stripped 2 bases from V and 5 bases from J, with 9 bases between. The CDR3 runs to 13 residues. Germline V CDR1 and CDR2: MNHEY, SVGEGT. For the CDR3, the DNA is TGTGCCAGCAGTTACGCGGGGAGGTATGGCTACACCTTC. Translating gives CASSYAGRYGYTF.

This clonotype has a count of ten or more. The V gene is TRBV18, the J gene TRBJ1-5, with D unresolved. Germline V CDR1 and CDR2: KGHSH, LQKENI. V was trimmed by 4 bases and J by 4 bases, leaving 11 bases between them. There are 14 residues in the CDR3. The CDR3 loop is CASSRSVGNQPQHF. As DNA, the CDR3 is TGTGCCAGCTCACGTTCGGTGGGGAATCAGCCCCAGCATTTT.

This clonotype was recorded at least ten times. This chain connects TRBV11-2 to TRBJ2-5; D may correspond to TRBD1 or TRBD2 (5 bases each). This CDR3 has 14 amino acids. Trimming cost V 6 bases and J 2 bases, with 13 bases left between them. Per germline, CDR1 SGHAT and CDR2 FQNNGV. The CDR3: CASSPGTTQETQYF. The CDR3 nucleotides read TGTGCCAGCAGTCCCGGGACGACACAAGAGACCCAGTACTTC.

This clonotype was counted at least ten times. The J gene is TRBJ1-2, the V gene TRBV29-1; D unresolved. V lost 5 bases to trimming and J lost 2 bases, with 9 bases between them. Germline-derived CDR1 and CDR2 are SQVTM and ANQGSEA. This CDR3 is built from 12 residues. The CDR3 sequence: CSVTRTNYGYTF. CDR3 bases: TGCAGCGTTACTAGGACCAACTATGGCTACACCTTC.

This clonotype was observed a few times. This chain connects TRBV29-1 to TRBJ1-1; D gene uncertain. Germline CDR1 and CDR2: SQVTM and ANQGSEA. The CDR3 runs 13 residues. Trimming removed 8 bases from V and 1 base from J, with 14 bases in between. The CDR3 protein is CSTTPDGNTEAFF. DNA of the CDR3: TGCAGCACTACGCCCGACGGGAACACTGAAGCTTTCTTT.

This clonotype was observed many times. The V gene is TRBV25-1, the J gene TRBJ2-1; 8 bases fit TRBD2. Germline loops: CDR1 MGHDK, CDR2 SYGVNS. This CDR3 contains 15 residues. The V segment lost 4 bases and the J segment 6 bases; nucleotides outside the gene matches: 8. CDR3 in amino acids: CASSGPGLVVNEQFF. The CDR3 nucleotides read TGTGCCAGCAGTGGTCCGGGACTAGTTGTCAATGAGCAGTTCTTC.

This rearrangement joins TRBV29-1 to TRBJ2-7; D possibly corresponds to TRBD1 (5 bases). CDR1 and CDR2 from the germline V gene are SQVTM and ANQGSEA. The CDR3 has 13 residues. V was trimmed by 3 bases and J by 0 bases, leaving 9 bases between them. The CDR3 sequence is CSVEQGDSYEQYF. As DNA, the CDR3 is TGCAGCGTTGAGCAGGGCGACTCCTACGAGCAGTACTTC.

This clonotype was found many times. CDR3 nucleotide sequence: TGCGCCAGCAGCCACTCAAACACTGAAGCTTTCTTT. Amino acids: CASSHSNTEAFF. This chain joins TRBV5-1 and TRBJ1-1; D call uncertain. Germline V gene sequence: CDR1 SGHRS, CDR2 YFSETQ. Trimming left V 4 bases short and J 2 bases short, with 6 bases between. This CDR3 spans 12 amino acids. Full variable domain (missing parts from reference TRBV5-1 and TRBJ1-1): KAGVTQTPRYLIKTRGQQVTLSCSPISGHRSVSWYQQTPGQGLQFLFEYFSETQRNKGNFPGRFSGRQFSNSRSEMNVSTLELGDSALYLCASSHSNTEAFFGQGTRLTVV.

This clonotype was counted many times. As DNA, the CDR3 is TGCAGTGCGAGCTTAGGGGGGAGCTCCTACGAGCAGTACTTC. Its translation: CSASLGGSSYEQYF. V usage is TRBV20-1 and J usage is TRBJ2-7; either TRBD1 or TRBD2 may fit D (6 bases each). V lost 6 bases and J lost 0, with 15 bases in between. Germline CDR1 and CDR2: DFQATT and SNEGSKA (reference sequence). This CDR3 is 14 amino acids long.

The rearrangement joins TRBV4-2 to TRBJ2-1, with D possibly matching TRBD2 (6 bases). Germline V lookup: CDR1 LGHNA, CDR2 YNFKEQ. The CDR3 length is 20 residues. V shed 2 bases and J shed 9 bases, with 32 bases lying between them. The CDR3 reads CASSQSPPTSSWVWGAEQFF. The DNA for the CDR3 is TGTGCCAGCAGCCAATCCCCTCCCACTAGCAGTTGGGTCTGGGGTGCTGAGCAGTTCTTC.

This clonotype turned up a few times. The chain recombines TRBV7-2 with TRBJ1-6, with a possible D match to TRBD1 (5 bases). CDR1 and CDR2 from the germline V gene are SGHTA and FQGNSA. The V and J ends lost 2 bases and 16 bases respectively, with 18 bases between them. The CDR3 runs to 14 residues. CDR3 nucleotide sequence: TGTGCCAGCAGCTTATCGCAGGGAAATTCAAGACTCCACTTT. Residues: CASSLSQGNSRLHF.